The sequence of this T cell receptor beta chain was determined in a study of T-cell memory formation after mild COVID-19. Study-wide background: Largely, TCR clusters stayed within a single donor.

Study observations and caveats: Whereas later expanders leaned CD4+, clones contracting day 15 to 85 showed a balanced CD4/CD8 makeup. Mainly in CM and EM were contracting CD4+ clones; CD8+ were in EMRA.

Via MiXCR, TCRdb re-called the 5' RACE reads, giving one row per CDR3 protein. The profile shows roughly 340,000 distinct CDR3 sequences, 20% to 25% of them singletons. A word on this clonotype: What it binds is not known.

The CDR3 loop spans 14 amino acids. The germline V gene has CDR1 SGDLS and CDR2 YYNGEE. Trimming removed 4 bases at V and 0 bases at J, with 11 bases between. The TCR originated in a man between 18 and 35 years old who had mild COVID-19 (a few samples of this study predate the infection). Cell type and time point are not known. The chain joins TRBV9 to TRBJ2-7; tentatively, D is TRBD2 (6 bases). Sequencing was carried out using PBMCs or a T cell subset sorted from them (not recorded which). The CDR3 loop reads CASSPWDSSYEQYF. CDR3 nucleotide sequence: TGTGCCAGCAGCCCCTGGGACTCCTCCTACGAGCAGTACTTC.